One sample yielded the 22 T cell receptor beta chains listed below, sequenced in a study of control samples from healthy donors and cancer patients. Data came from immunoSEQ multiplex PCR; TCRdb stores just in-frame clones and leaves some out. The table records about 150,000 clones, over 85% of them present only once. The sequenced material came from blood. Receptors originate from a young man in good health.

In this sample, this clone turned up a few times. This chain joins TRBV7-9 and TRBJ2-2; 8 bases line up with TRBD1. V was pared by 4 bases and J by 3 bases, with 7 bases of the junction left unmatched. Germline lookup yields CDR1 SEHNR and CDR2 FQNEAQ (reference sequence). This CDR3 has 16 residues. The CDR3 sequence: CASSSFRGRDTGELFF. CDR3 in DNA: TGTGCCAGCAGCTCATTCAGGGGGCGCGACACCGGGGAGCTGTTTTTT. Full variable domain (remainder filled in from reference TRBV7-9 and TRBJ2-2): DTGVSQNPRHKITKRGQNVTFRCDPISEHNRLYWYRQTLGQGPEFLTYFQNEAQLEKSRLLSDRFSAERPKGSFSTLEIQRTEQGDSAMYLCASSSFRGRDTGELFFGEGSRLTVL.

This chain uses TRBV11-3 with TRBJ2-7, with 10 bases identical to TRBD1. The J segment lost 4 bases and the V segment lost 5 bases, leaving 5 bases of the junction unmatched. Germline CDR1 is SGHNT and CDR2 is YENEEA. The CDR3 length is 14 residues. The CDR3 nucleotides read TGTGCCAGCAGCCCAGGACAGGGGGGTTACGAGCAGTACTTC. Translating it yields CASSPGQGGYEQYF.

The genes are TRBV4-2 and TRBJ2-1; TRBD1 matches 9 bases. The CDR3 spans 17 residues. Germline values: CDR1 LGHNA, CDR2 YNFKEQ. V shed 0 bases and J 6 bases; nucleotides not matched to a gene: 9. The chain's CDR3 is CASSQDSRDRVFNEQFF. In nucleotides, the CDR3 is TGTGCCAGCAGCCAAGATAGCCGGGACAGGGTTTTCAATGAGCAGTTCTTC.

The V and J genes are TRBV6-5 and TRBJ1-1; D not certain. V was trimmed by 2 bases and J by 1 base, leaving 8 bases between them. The CDR3 contains 14 residues. CDR1 and CDR2 from the germline V gene are MNHEY and SVGAGI. CDR3 region: CASSYGVRNTEAFF. CDR3 DNA: TGTGCCAGCAGTTACGGGGTGAGGAACACTGAAGCTTTCTTT.

The genes are TRBV5-4 and TRBJ2-5; no clear D. Deletions cut 4 bases from V and 0 bases from J, with 4 bases between. The CDR3 is 12 amino acids. Germline CDR1 is SGHNT and CDR2 is YYREEE (reference sequence). CDR3 sequence: CASSLYQETQYF. As DNA, the CDR3 is TGTGCCAGCAGCCTGTACCAAGAGACCCAGTACTTC.

V usage is TRBV7-3 and J usage is TRBJ2-7; 7 bases are shared with TRBD2. The CDR3 is 14 residues long. Germline V gene sequence: CDR1 SGHTA, CDR2 FQGTGA. Germline trimming cut 3 bases from V and 5 bases from J; bases unmatched to any gene: 7. CDR3 nucleotide sequence: TGTGCCAGCAGCTTGGCGGGAGTAGGAAACGAGCAGTACTTC. Translation gives CASSLAGVGNEQYF.

The CDR3 region is CASSRARDRGRTDTQYF. The CDR3 DNA is TGTGCCAGCAGCCGGGCCCGAGACAGGGGGCGTACAGATACGCAGTATTTT. The chain recombines TRBV5-6 with TRBJ2-3, with TRBD1 matching 10 bases. After removal of 4 bases from V and 3 bases from J, the junction contained 11 bases not matched to a gene. CDR1 and CDR2 (germline): SGHDT, YYEEEE. The length of the CDR3 is 17 residues. Supplemented by reference TRBV5-6 and TRBJ2-3, the full variable domain reads DAGVTQSPTHLIKTRGQQVTLRCSPKSGHDTVSWYQQALGQGPQFIFQYYEEEERQRGNFPDRFSGHQFPNYSSELNVNALLLGDSALYLCASSRARDRGRTDTQYFGPGTRLTVL.

This clone came up once. The chain is built from TRBV5-6 and TRBJ2-7, with TRBD2 as a possible D gene (6 bases). Germline V gives CDR1 SGHDT, CDR2 YYEEEE. V was cut by 0 bases and J by 1 base, with 14 bases left in between. CDR3 length: 16 residues. In nucleotides, the CDR3 is TGTGCCAGCAGCTTGGCCGGTCTAGCGCGTTCCTACGAGCAGTACTTC. Translation: CASSLAGLARSYEQYF.

This rearrangement joins TRBV3-1 (or the pseudogene TRBV3-2) to TRBJ1-1; D is unresolved. Germline V lookup: CDR1 LGHDT, CDR2 YNNKEL (reference sequence). The CDR3 is 15 amino acids. Trimming left V 2 bases short and J 5 bases short, with 15 bases between. The CDR3 DNA reads as TGTGCCAGCAGCCAAAAGGGTTTATCTAATACTGAAGCTTTCTTT. Protein sequence: CASSQKGLSNTEAFF.

The gene calls are TRBV7-9 and TRBJ2-7; 7 bases line up with TRBD2. The CDR3 contains 15 residues. V lost 1 base to trimming and J lost 3 bases; unmatched junction nucleotides: 6. CDR1 and CDR2 from the germline V gene are SEHNR and FQNEAQ (reference sequence). CDR3 bases: TGTGCCAGCAGCTTAGAGAAAGGGGAGGGCTACGAGCAGTACTTC. This encodes CASSLEKGEGYEQYF.

The rearrangement links TRBV4-3 to TRBJ1-1, with D hard to call. The V gene's germline CDR1 is LGHNA and CDR2 YSLEER. This CDR3 has 16 amino acids. With 0 bases removed from V and 2 bases from J, the gap between germline ends came to 13 bases. The CDR3 DNA sequence: TGCGCCAGCAGCCAAGAGGTTGATGTACTAAACACTGAAGCTTTCTTT. Protein sequence: CASSQEVDVLNTEAFF.

This clone was seen a few times. The V call is TRBV4-2, the J call TRBJ1-5; 7 bases align to TRBD1. Trimming at V came to 0 bases and at J to 5 bases, leaving 7 bases not matched to a gene. The CDR3 covers 16 residues. The germline gives CDR1 LGHNA, CDR2 YNFKEQ. Here the CDR3 reads CASSQEATGTYQPQHF. The CDR3 DNA sequence: TGTGCCAGCAGCCAAGAAGCGACAGGGACCTATCAGCCCCAGCATTTT.

V is TRBV7-9 and J is TRBJ1-2; D not resolved. The V end was cut by 4 bases, the J end by 8 bases, with 20 bases between. CDR1 SEHNR and CDR2 FQNEAQ come from the germline V gene (reference sequence). The length of the CDR3 is 15 residues. CDR3 sequence (DNA): TGTGCCAGCAGCTCCGGTCCAAACAATAGAGGGGGCTACACCTTC. This gives the protein CASSSGPNNRGGYTF.

This clone has a single count. The CDR3 does not close with the conserved phenylalanine or tryptophan, likely indicating a read error. The limits of the CDR3 on the DNA are not certain, so only TCRdb's listed CDR3 is given. This chain links TRBV29-1 with TRBJ2-7; the table gives TRBD2 as D, unverified against the DNA. Germline V gene sequence: CDR1 SQVTM, CDR2 ANQGSEA. The CDR3 spans 10 amino acids, including both terminal residues. The chain's CDR3 is CSVDAGVSRG.

This chain links TRBV15 with TRBJ1-1; no definite D call. The CDR3 has 15 amino acids. The V and J ends lost 0 bases and 5 bases respectively, with 13 bases between them. The germline V gene has CDR1 LNHNV and CDR2 YYDKDF (reference sequence). CDR3 in amino acids: CATSRDRGEVTEAFF. The CDR3 nucleotides read TGTGCCACCAGCAGAGATCGAGGTGAGGTTACTGAAGCTTTCTTT.

V and J are TRBV6-1 and TRBJ2-7; D gene uncertain. CDR1 and CDR2 from the germline V gene are MNHNS and SASEGT. Trimming shortened V by 0 bases and J by 5 bases, and 14 bases separated the two germline ends. CDR3 length equals 15 residues. CDR3 residues: CASSEAKRLGDEQYF. CDR3 coding DNA: TGTGCCAGCAGTGAAGCGAAGAGGTTAGGAGACGAGCAGTACTTC.

The chain is built from TRBV6-5 and TRBJ2-2; D is perhaps TRBD2 (5 bases). CDR3 size: 14 residues. From germline, CDR1 is MNHEY and CDR2 SVGAGI. Trimming removed 0 bases from V and 5 bases from J, with 7 bases in between. CDR3 coding DNA: TGTGCCAGCAGTTACTCCGGGGATACCGGGGAGCTGTTTTTT. It codes for CASSYSGDTGELFF.

V is TRBV10-3 and J is TRBJ2-7, with D perhaps TRBD1 (5 bases). From germline, CDR1 is ENHRY and CDR2 SYGVKD. There are 11 residues in the CDR3. Trimming took 10 bases from V and 5 from J, leaving 12 bases between them. The CDR3 region has the DNA TGTGCCACCAGGTTAGGGGACGAGCAGTACTTC. It yields the protein CATRLGDEQYF.

The genes are TRBV5-1 and TRBJ2-3, with D perhaps matching TRBD1 or TRBD2 (7 bases each). Trimming cost V 0 bases and J 0 bases, with 20 bases left between them. The CDR3 covers 19 residues. Germline CDR1 and CDR2: SGHRS and YFSETQ. The CDR3 DNA follows: TGCGCCAGCAGCTTGGCGCGGGGGACAGTCCGTTCTAGCACAGATACGCAGTATTTT. As protein: CASSLARGTVRSSTDTQYF.

The V call is TRBV12-3 or TRBV12-4, the J call TRBJ1-2; TRBD1 is a possible D gene (5 bases). The CDR3 consists of 11 residues. Trimming removed 6 bases at V and 8 bases at J, with 10 bases between. For the CDR3, the DNA is TGTGCCAGCAGCCCTGGGGGGGGCTACACCTTC. Amino acid sequence: CASSPGGGYTF.

The chain is built from TRBV20-1 and TRBJ1-2; unclear D gene. Germline CDR1 reads DFQATT; CDR2 reads SNEGSKA (reference sequence). The CDR3 has 11 amino acids. Deletions cut 6 bases from V and 2 bases from J, with 7 bases between. The DNA of the CDR3 is TGCAGTGCCCTGGCAAACTATGGCTACACCTTC. It encodes CSALANYGYTF.

This chain links TRBV15 with TRBJ1-4, with D possibly matching TRBD1 (5 bases). Germline V gene lookup returns CDR1 LNHNV and CDR2 YYDKDF (reference sequence). Trimming took 0 bases from V and 6 from J, leaving 11 bases between them. The CDR3 covers 15 residues. This CDR3 is CATSRDTGRYEKLFF. Here the CDR3 DNA reads TGTGCCACCAGCAGAGATACGGGACGGTATGAAAAACTGTTTTTT.